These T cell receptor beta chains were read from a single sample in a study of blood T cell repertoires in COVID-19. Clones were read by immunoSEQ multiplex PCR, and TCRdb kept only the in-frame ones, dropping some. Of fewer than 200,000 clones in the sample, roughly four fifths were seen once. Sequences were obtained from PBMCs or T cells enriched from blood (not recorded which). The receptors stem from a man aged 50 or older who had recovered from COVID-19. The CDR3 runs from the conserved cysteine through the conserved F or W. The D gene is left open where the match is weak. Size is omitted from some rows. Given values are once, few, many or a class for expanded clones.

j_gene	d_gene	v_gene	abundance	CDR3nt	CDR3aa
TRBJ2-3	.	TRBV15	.	TGTGCCACCAGCAGAGGACAGAGCAGAAGCACAGATACGCAGTATTTT	CATSRGQSRSTDTQYF
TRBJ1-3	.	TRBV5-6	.	TGTGCCAGCAGCTTTGGGGGCCCCATCTCTGGAAACACCATATATTTT	CASSFGGPISGNTIYF
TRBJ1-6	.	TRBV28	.	TGTGCCAGCAGTACTCAGGGGTTGCCCCTCCACTTT	CASSTQGLPLHF
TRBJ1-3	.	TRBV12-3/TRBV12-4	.	TGTGCCAGCAGTTTATCGGGAAACACCATATATTTT	CASSLSGNTIYF
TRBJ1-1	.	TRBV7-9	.	TGTGCCAGCAGCCAGAGGAGGGCAGAAGCTTTCTTT	CASSQRRAEAFF
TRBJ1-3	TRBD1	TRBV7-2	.	TGTGCCAGCAGCTTAGAGGACAGGGGAAACACCATATATTTT	CASSLEDRGNTIYF
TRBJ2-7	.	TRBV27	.	TGTGCCAGCAGTTTAGCCGGGACCTACGAGCAGTACTTC	CASSLAGTYEQYF
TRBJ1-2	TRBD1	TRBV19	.	TGTGCCAGCCTGGACAGGGGACAAGGAGACTATGGCTACACCTTC	CASLDRGQGDYGYTF
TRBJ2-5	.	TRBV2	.	TGTGCCAGCAGGCTCACTACTTCGGGGACCCAGTACTTC	CASRLTTSGTQYF
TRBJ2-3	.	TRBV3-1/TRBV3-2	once	TGTGCCAGCAGCCAGCTCTTTTTGGACAGAAACACAGATACGCAGTATTTT	CASSQLFLDRNTDTQYF
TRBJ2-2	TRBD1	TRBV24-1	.	TGTGCCACCAGCCCGGACAGGGCGAGCACCGGGGAGCTGTTTTTT	CATSPDRASTGELFF
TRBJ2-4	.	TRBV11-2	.	TGTGCCAGCAGCTCCCCCTGGGCAGGGGTGGAAAACATTCAGTACTTC	CASSSPWAGVENIQYF
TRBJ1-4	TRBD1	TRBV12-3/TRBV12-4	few	TGTGCCAGCAGTTCAGGGGGCCAGGAAAAACTGTTTTTT	CASSSGGQEKLFF
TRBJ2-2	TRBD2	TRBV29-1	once	TGCAGCGCCCGAGCGGGGGGGTTAACCGGGGAGCTGTTTTTT	CSARAGGLTGELFF
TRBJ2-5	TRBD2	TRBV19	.	TGTGCCAGTAGTAGAGGCTGGGGCGGGGGGATCGAGGAGACCCAGTACTTC	CASSRGWGGGIEETQYF
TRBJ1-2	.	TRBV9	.	TGTGCCAGCAGCCCTAACCTCCGACAGTTTAACTATGGCTACACCTTC	CASSPNLRQFNYGYTF
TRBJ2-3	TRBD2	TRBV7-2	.	TGTGCCAGCAGCTTCGGGACTAGCGGTCCTAGCACAGATACGCAGTATTTT	CASSFGTSGPSTDTQYF
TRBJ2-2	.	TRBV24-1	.	TGTGCCACCAGTGACCTCTTGGACTCCCCTAACGGCGGGGAGCTGTTTTTT	CATSDLLDSPNGGELFF
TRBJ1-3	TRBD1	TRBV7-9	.	TGTGCCAGCAGCTTGGATCGACAGGGACACTCTGGAAACACCATATATTTT	CASSLDRQGHSGNTIYF
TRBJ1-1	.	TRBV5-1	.	TGCGCCAGCAGCTTTTCACAGGGGAACACTGAAGCTTTCTTT	CASSFSQGNTEAFF
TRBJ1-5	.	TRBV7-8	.	TGTGCCAGCAGCTTAGCGCGGCAAAATCAGCCCCAGCATTTT	CASSLARQNQPQHF
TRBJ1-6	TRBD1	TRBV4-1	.	TGCGCCAGCAGCCAATGGGCGGGACAGATTAATTCACCCCTCCACTTT	CASSQWAGQINSPLHF
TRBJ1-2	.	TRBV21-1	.	TGTGCCAGCAGCGCTAGGGGGCGAGGTGGCTACACCTTC	CASSARGRGGYTF
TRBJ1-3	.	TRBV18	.	TGTGCCAGCTCACCGGAGGGGACTGGAAACACCATATATTTT	CASSPEGTGNTIYF
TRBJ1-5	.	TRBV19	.	TGTGCCAGTAGTATCCGTAACGGGGGGGGTCCCCAGCATTTT	CASSIRNGGGPQHF
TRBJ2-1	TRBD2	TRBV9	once	TGTGCCAGCAGCTTAGGACTAGGCAATGAGCAGTTCTTC	CASSLGLGNEQFF
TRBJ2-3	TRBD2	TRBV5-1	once	TGCGCCAGCAGCTCACGACTAGCGGGTGGCGCAGATACGCAGTATTTT	CASSSRLAGGADTQYF
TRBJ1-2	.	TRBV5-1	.	TGCGCCAGCAGCCTGGGCACCACAGGGACCTATGGCTACACCTTC	CASSLGTTGTYGYTF
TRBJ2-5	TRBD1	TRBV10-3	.	TGTGCCATCAGTGATAGGGACAGAAACCAAGAGACCCAGTACTTC	CAISDRDRNQETQYF
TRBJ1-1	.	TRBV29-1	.	TGCAGCGTGATCGGGAGGAGAGGGAACACTGAAGCTTTCTTT	CSVIGRRGNTEAFF
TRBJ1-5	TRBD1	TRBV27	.	TGTGCCAGCAGTTTATTCTCCCAGGGGGCACTAAGCAATCAGCCCCAGCATTTT	CASSLFSQGALSNQPQHF
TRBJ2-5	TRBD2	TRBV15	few	TGTGCCACCAGCAGAAGCCTAGCGGGGGGGCGGGAGACCCAGTACTTC	CATSRSLAGGRETQYF